This T cell receptor (beta chain) is from a study of T cells in Graves' hyperthyroidism and ophthalmopathy. This CDR3 spans 15 amino acids. CDR1 and CDR2 from the germline V gene are SGHKS and YYEKEE (reference sequence). The V end was cut by 0 bases, the J end by 4 bases, with 10 bases between. On the basis of clinical symptoms, serum thyroxine and TRAb, thyroid ultrasound and orbital computed tomography, diagnoses were made. The CDR3 regions of TCR beta were amplified from RNA transcripts. A set of HTBI primers served as the primers for a first-round RT-PCR of the TCR CDR3. MiXCR was run by TCRdb on the multiplex PCR reads, yielding one entry per CDR3 protein. The sample carries over 450,000 distinct CDR3 sequences, roughly 17% recorded once.

The clonotype originates from a woman aged 18-30 years with Graves' ophthalmopathy. Material: blood. The rearrangement uses TRBV5-5 and TRBJ2-2, with a weak D call TRBD1 (6 bases). The CDR3 region is CASSLDRAGTGELFF. Written as DNA, the CDR3 is TGTGCCAGCAGCTTGGACAGGGCGGGCACCGGGGAGCTGTTTTTT.